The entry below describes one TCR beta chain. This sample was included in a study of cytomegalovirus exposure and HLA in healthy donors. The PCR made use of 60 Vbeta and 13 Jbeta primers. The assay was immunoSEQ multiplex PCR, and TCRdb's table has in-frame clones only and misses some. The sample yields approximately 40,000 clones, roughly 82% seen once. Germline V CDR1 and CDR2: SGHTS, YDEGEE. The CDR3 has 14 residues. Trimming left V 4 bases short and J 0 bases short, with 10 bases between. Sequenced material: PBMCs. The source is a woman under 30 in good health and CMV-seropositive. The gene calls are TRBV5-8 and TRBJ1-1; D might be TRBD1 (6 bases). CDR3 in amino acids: CASSTGNLNTEAFF. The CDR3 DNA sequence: TGTGCCAGCAGCACAGGGAATCTGAACACTGAAGCTTTCTTT.